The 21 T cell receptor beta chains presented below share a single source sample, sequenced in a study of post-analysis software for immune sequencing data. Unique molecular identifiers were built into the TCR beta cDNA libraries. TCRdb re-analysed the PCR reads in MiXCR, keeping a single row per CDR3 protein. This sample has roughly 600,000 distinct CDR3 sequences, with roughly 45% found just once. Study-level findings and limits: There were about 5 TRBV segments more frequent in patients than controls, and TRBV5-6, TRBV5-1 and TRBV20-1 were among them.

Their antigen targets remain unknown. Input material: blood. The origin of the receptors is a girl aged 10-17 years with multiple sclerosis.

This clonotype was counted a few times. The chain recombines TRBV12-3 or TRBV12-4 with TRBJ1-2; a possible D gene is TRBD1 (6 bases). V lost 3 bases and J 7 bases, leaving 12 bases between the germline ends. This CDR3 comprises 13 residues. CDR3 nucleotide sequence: TGTGCCAGCAGTTTGGCGGGGGCGCGTGGCTACACCTTC. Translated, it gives CASSLAGARGYTF.

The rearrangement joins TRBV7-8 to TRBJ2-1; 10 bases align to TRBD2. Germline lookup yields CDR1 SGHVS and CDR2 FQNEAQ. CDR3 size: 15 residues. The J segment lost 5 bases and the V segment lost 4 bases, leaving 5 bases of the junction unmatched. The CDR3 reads CASSSGLAANNEQFF. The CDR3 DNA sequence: TGTGCCAGCAGCTCAGGACTAGCGGCAAACAATGAGCAGTTCTTC.

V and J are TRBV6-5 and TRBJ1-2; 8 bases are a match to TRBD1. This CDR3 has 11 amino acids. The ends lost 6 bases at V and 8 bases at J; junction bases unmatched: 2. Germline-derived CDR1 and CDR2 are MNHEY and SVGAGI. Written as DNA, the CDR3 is TGTGCCAGCAGACGACAGGGGGGCTACACCTTC. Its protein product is CASRRQGGYTF.

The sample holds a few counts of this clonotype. The CDR3 coding sequence is TGTGCCAGCTCACCGAGGACAGACTACGAGCAGTACTTC. Its protein is CASSPRTDYEQYF. This chain connects TRBV18 to TRBJ2-7, with a tentative D call TRBD1 (6 bases). Germline-derived CDR1 and CDR2 are KGHSH and LQKENI. Trimming took 3 bases from V and 3 from J, leaving 9 bases between them. The length of the CDR3 is 13 residues.

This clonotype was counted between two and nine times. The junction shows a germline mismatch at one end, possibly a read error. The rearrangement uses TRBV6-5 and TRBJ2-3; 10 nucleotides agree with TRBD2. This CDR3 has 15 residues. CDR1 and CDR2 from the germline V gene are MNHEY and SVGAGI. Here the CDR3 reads CTSRFSGRPADTQYF. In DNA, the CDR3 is TGTACCAGCAGATTTAGCGGGAGGCCGGCAGATACGCAGTATTTT.

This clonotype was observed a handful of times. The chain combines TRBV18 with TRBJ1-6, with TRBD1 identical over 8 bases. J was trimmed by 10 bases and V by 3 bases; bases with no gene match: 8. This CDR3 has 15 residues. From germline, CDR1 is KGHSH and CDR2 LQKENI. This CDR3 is CASSPTDRGQSPLHF. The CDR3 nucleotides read TGTGCCAGCTCACCTACCGACAGGGGACAGTCACCCCTCCACTTT.

This chain's CDR3 is CASSTAGAADTQYF. The CDR3 nucleotides read TGTGCCAGCAGCACAGCGGGAGCGGCAGATACGCAGTATTTT. The chain uses TRBV21-1 and TRBJ2-3; TRBD2 was called by the table and not checked on the DNA. TRBV21-1 counts as a pseudogene. The CDR3 extends over 14 amino acids.

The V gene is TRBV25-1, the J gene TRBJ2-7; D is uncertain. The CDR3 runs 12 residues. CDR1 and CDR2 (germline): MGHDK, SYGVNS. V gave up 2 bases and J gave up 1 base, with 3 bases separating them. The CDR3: CASSEHSYEQYF. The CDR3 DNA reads TGTGCCAGCAGTGAACATTCCTACGAGCAGTACTTC.

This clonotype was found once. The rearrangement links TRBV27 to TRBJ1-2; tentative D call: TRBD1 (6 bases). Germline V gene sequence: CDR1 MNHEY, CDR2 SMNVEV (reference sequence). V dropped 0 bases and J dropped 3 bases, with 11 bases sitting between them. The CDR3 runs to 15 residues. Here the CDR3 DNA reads TGTGCCAGCAGTTTATCGCAGGGGTCGTACTATGGCTACACCTTC. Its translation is CASSLSQGSYYGYTF.

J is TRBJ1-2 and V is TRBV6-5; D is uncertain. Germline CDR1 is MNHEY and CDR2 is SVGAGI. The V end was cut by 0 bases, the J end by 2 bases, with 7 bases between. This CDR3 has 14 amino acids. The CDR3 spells CASSYSAPNYGYTF. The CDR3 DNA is TGTGCCAGCAGTTACTCGGCACCCAACTATGGCTACACCTTC.

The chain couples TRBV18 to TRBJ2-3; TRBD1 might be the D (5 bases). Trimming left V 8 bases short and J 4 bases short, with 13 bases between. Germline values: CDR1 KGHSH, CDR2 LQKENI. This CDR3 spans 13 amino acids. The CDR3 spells CASVNGAADTQYF. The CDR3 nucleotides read TGTGCCAGCGTCAATGGGGCAGCAGATACGCAGTATTTT.

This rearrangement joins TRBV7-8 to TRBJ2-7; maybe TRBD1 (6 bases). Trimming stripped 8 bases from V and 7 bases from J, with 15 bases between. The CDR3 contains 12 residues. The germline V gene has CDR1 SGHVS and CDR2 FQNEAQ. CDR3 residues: CASSRTVSEQYF. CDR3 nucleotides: TGTGCCAGCTCCCGGACAGTCTCTGAGCAGTACTTC.

CDR3 sequence reads: CSAVAHRGAYEQYF. The CDR3 DNA sequence: TGCAGTGCCGTGGCCCACAGGGGGGCCTACGAGCAGTACTTC. V and J are TRBV20-1 and TRBJ2-7; 8 bases match TRBD1. The ends lost 6 bases at V and 2 bases at J; junction bases unmatched: 9. The CDR3 runs 14 residues. The germline gives CDR1 DFQATT, CDR2 SNEGSKA (reference sequence).

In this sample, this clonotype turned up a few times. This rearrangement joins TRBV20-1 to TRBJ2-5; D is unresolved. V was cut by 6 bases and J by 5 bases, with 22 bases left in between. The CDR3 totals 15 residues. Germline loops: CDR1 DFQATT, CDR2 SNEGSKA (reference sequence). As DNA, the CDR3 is TGCAGTGCAGAGACCCTACGTGGGCGAATGGAGACCCAGTACTTC. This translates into CSAETLRGRMETQYF.

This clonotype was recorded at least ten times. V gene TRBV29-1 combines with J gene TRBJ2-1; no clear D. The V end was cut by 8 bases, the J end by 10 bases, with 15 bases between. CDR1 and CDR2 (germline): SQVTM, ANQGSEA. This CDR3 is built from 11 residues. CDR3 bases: TGCAGCTTCCTGAAATGGGAAGAGCAGTTCTTC. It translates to CSFLKWEEQFF.

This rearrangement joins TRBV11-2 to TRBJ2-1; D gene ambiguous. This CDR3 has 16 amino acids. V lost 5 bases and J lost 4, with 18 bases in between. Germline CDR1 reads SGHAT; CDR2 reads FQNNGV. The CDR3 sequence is CASSLASGQMYNEQFF. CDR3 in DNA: TGTGCCAGCAGCCTTGCATCGGGCCAGATGTACAATGAGCAGTTCTTC.

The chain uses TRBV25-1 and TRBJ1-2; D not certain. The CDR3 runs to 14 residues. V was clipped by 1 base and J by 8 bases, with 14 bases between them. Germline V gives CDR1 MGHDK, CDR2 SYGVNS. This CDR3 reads CASSESVRSGGYTF. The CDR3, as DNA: TGTGCCAGCAGTGAATCGGTTCGCAGCGGAGGCTACACCTTC.

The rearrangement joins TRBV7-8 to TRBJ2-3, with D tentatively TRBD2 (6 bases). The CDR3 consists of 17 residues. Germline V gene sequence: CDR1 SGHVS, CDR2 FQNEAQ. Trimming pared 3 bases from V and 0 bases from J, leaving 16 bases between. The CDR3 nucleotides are TGTGCCAGCAGCTTTCCCTCTAGCGTCGCTAGCACAGATACGCAGTATTTT. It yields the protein CASSFPSSVASTDTQYF. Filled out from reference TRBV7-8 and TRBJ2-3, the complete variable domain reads GAGVSQSPRYKVAKRGQDVALRCDPISGHVSLFWYQQALGQGPEFLTYFQNEAQLDKSGLPSDRFFAERPEGSVSTLKIQRTQQEDSAVYLCASSFPSSVASTDTQYFGPGTRLTVL.

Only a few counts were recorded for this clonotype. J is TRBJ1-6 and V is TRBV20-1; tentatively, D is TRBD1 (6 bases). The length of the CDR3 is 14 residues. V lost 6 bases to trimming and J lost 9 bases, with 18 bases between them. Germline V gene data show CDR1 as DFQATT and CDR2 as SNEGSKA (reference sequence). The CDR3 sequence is CSALVEGGGSPLHF. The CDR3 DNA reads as TGCAGTGCCTTAGTCGAGGGGGGGGGTTCACCCCTCCACTTT.

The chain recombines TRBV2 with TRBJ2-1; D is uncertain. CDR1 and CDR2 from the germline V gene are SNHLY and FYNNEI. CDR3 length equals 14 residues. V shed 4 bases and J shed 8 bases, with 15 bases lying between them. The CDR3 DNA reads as TGTGCCAGCAGTGTCATCCTTGGGGTGGATGAGCAGTTCTTC. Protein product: CASSVILGVDEQFF. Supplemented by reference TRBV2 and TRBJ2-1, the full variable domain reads EPEVTQTPSHQVTQMGQEVILRCVPISNHLYFYWYRQILGQKVEFLVSFYNNEISEKSEIFDDQFSVERPDGSNFTLKIRSTKLEDSAMYFCASSVILGVDEQFFGPGTRLTVL.

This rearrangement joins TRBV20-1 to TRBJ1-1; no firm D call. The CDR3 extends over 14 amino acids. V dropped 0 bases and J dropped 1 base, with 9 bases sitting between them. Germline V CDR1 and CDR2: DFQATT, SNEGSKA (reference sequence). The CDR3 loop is CSARDRVGNTEAFF. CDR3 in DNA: TGCAGTGCTAGAGATCGGGTGGGGAACACTGAAGCTTTCTTT.